The 31 T cell receptor beta chains reported below all come from one sample, sequenced in a study of OX40 agonist ivuxolimab in advanced cancers. Sequenced by immunoSEQ multiplex PCR; TCRdb stores in-frame clones only, minus some. This table holds approximately 62,000 clones, 80% to 95% found once. The sequenced sample was CD4+ or CD8+ T cells sorted from blood, obtained in a trial of the OX40 agonist ivuxolimab. Receptors were obtained from an adult with an advanced solid tumor such as melanoma, head and neck, liver or kidney cancer.

V and J are TRBV2 and TRBJ1-1; D is ambiguous. The germline V gene encodes CDR1 SNHLY and CDR2 FYNNEI. The CDR3 sequence is 14 residues long. V was clipped by 4 bases and J by 0 bases, with 9 bases between them. The CDR3 sequence: CASSVQSMNTEAFF. In DNA, the CDR3 is TGTGCCAGCAGTGTCCAGAGCATGAACACTGAAGCTTTCTTT.

V is TRBV7-2 and J is TRBJ2-3; the D is unclear. This CDR3 spans 14 amino acids. V shed 1 base and J shed 6 bases, with 11 bases lying between them. Germline CDR1 is SGHTA and CDR2 is FQGNSA. This chain's CDR3 is CASSLVVSWDTQYF. The CDR3 nucleotides read TGTGCCAGCAGCTTAGTGGTTTCCTGGGATACGCAGTATTTT.

The genes are TRBV13 and TRBJ2-1; a weak D match, TRBD2 (7 bases). Trimming cost V 4 bases and J 7 bases, with 17 bases left between them. In germline, CDR1 is PRHDT, CDR2 FYEKMQ (reference sequence). The CDR3 has 15 amino acids. Written as DNA, the CDR3 is TGTGCCAGCAGCTCAGAGGGGGGGAATAGGAATGAGCAGTTCTTC. Encoded protein: CASSSEGGNRNEQFF.

The chain uses TRBV4-1 and TRBJ2-5; D might be TRBD1 (6 bases). Per germline, CDR1 MGHRA and CDR2 YSYEKL. This CDR3 is 16 amino acids long. Trimming took off 0 bases at V and 2 bases at J, with 13 bases between the two ends. The CDR3 DNA reads TGCGCCAGCAGCCAAGAACAGGGCGTTTGGCAAGAGACCCAGTACTTC. It yields the protein CASSQEQGVWQETQYF.

V is TRBV10-2 and J is TRBJ2-5, with a weak D call TRBD2 (7 bases). The CDR3 has 14 residues. CDR1 is WSHSY and CDR2 is SAAADI in the germline V gene. V was cut by 1 base and J by 5 bases, with 11 bases left in between. CDR3 sequence (DNA): TGCGCCAGCAGTGAGTGGGGGGGGCACGAGACCCAGTACTTC. Translated, it gives CASSEWGGHETQYF.

This sequence joins TRBV19 and TRBJ2-1; TRBD2 aligns across 7 bases. With V trimmed by 9 bases and J by 3 bases, 11 bases remained unmatched. The CDR3 covers 15 residues. Germline lookup yields CDR1 LNHDA and CDR2 SQIVND (reference sequence). CDR3 loop: CARRLASGCYNEQFF. The CDR3 DNA is TGTGCCAGGAGACTAGCTTCGGGATGCTACAATGAGCAGTTCTTC.

There are a few counts of this clone. The chain joins TRBV6-4 to TRBJ2-3; 11 nucleotides line up with TRBD2. With V trimmed by 5 bases and J by 1 base, 2 bases remained unmatched. From germline, CDR1 is MRHNA and CDR2 SNTAGT. The CDR3 is 15 amino acids. CDR3 nucleotides: TGTGCCAGCAGTTCGACTAGCGGGGGCACAGATACGCAGTATTTT. This codes for CASSSTSGGTDTQYF.

This rearrangement joins TRBV11-2 to TRBJ1-2; no firm D call. V lost 3 bases and J 2 bases, leaving 7 bases between the germline ends. The CDR3 length is 13 residues. CDR1 and CDR2 (germline): SGHAT, FQNNGV. The CDR3 region is CASSLQTNYGYTF. The CDR3 coding sequence is TGTGCCAGCAGCTTGCAGACAAACTATGGCTACACCTTC.

This chain connects TRBV27 to TRBJ2-7; D perhaps matches TRBD2 (6 bases). V gave up 4 bases and J gave up 0 bases, with 13 bases separating them. In germline, CDR1 is MNHEY, CDR2 SMNVEV (reference sequence). The CDR3 spans 15 residues. The CDR3 bases are TGTGCCAGCAGTTCCTCCGGGACTGCCTCCTACGAGCAGTACTTC. This encodes CASSSSGTASYEQYF.

J is TRBJ2-1 and V is TRBV7-2; D possibly corresponds to TRBD2 (5 bases). The germline V gene encodes CDR1 SGHTA and CDR2 FQGNSA. The CDR3 consists of 15 residues. V lost 5 bases to trimming and J lost 0 bases, with 11 bases between them. The CDR3 DNA reads as TGTGCCAGCAGCCTCCGGGGTGGCTCCTACAATGAGCAGTTCTTC. Its translation: CASSLRGGSYNEQFF.

The rearrangement uses TRBV6-5 and TRBJ2-7; TRBD1 matches at 9 bases. V gave up 7 bases and J gave up 2 bases; unmatched junction bases: 6. In germline, CDR1 is MNHEY, CDR2 SVGAGI. CDR3 length: 14 residues. The CDR3 protein is CASNTGGTAYEQYF. The CDR3 DNA sequence: TGTGCCAGCAATACAGGGGGCACGGCCTACGAGCAGTACTTC.

The rearrangement links TRBV7-9 to TRBJ2-7; 9 nucleotides agree with TRBD2. Germline loops: CDR1 SEHNR, CDR2 FQNEAQ (reference sequence). This CDR3 has 18 residues. The J segment lost 1 base and the V segment lost 2 bases, leaving 12 bases of the junction unmatched. CDR3 in amino acids: CASSLQFLGGRASYEQYF. The DNA for the CDR3 is TGTGCCAGCAGCTTACAATTCCTAGGCGGGAGGGCTTCCTACGAGCAGTACTTC. Full variable domain (remainder filled in from reference TRBV7-9 and TRBJ2-7): DTGVSQNPRHKITKRGQNVTFRCDPISEHNRLYWYRQTLGQGPEFLTYFQNEAQLEKSRLLSDRFSAERPKGSFSTLEIQRTEQGDSAMYLCASSLQFLGGRASYEQYFGPGTRLTVT.

J is TRBJ2-2 and V is TRBV11-2, with D unresolved. This CDR3 contains 12 residues. CDR1 SGHAT and CDR2 FQNNGV come from the germline V gene. The V end lost 3 bases, the J end lost 5 bases, and 4 bases lay between the germline ends. The CDR3 DNA is TGTGCCAGCAGCTTTCGGACCGGGGAGCTGTTTTTT. This translates into CASSFRTGELFF.

The V call is TRBV29-1, the J call TRBJ2-7, with D perhaps given as TRBD1 or TRBD2 (5 bases each). Per the germline V gene, CDR1 is SQVTM and CDR2 is ANQGSEA. This CDR3 is built from 12 residues. Trimming removed 4 bases at V and 2 bases at J, with 9 bases between. CDR3 sequence (DNA): TGCAGCGTTGGGGACGGGCCCTACGAGCAGTACTTC. The encoded protein is CSVGDGPYEQYF.

This clone was recorded once. The chain has TRBV11-2 and TRBJ2-3; 12 positions agree with TRBD2. Germline V lookup: CDR1 SGHAT, CDR2 FQNNGV. V dropped 5 bases and J dropped 8; count of bases not matched to a gene: 11. The CDR3 length is 16 residues. CDR3 loop: CASSPQTTSGGATQYF. Written as DNA, the CDR3 is TGTGCCAGCAGCCCCCAAACGACTAGCGGGGGAGCTACGCAGTATTTT. Full variable domain (outside the CDR3, taken from reference TRBV11-2 and TRBJ2-3): EAGVAQSPRYKIIEKRQSVAFWCNPISGHATLYWYQQILGQGPKLLIQFQNNGVVDDSQLPKDRFSAERLKGVDSTLKIQPAKLEDSAVYLCASSPQTTSGGATQYFGPGTRLTVL.

The gene calls are TRBV10-1 and TRBJ2-7, with 7 bases that match TRBD1. Trimming cost V 3 bases and J 3 bases; bases outside gene matches: 8. From germline, CDR1 is WNHNN and CDR2 SYGVQD (reference sequence). CDR3 size: 15 residues. CDR3 protein: CASSDPGTEFYEQYF. For the CDR3, the DNA is TGCGCCAGCAGTGATCCCGGGACAGAGTTCTACGAGCAGTACTTC.

The chain couples TRBV7-9 to TRBJ1-6; D is unclear. V gave up 3 bases and J gave up 6 bases, with 9 bases separating them. This CDR3 region has 14 residues. CDR1 SEHNR and CDR2 FQNEAQ come from the germline V gene (reference sequence). The CDR3 sequence is CASSFIGRNSPLHF. The CDR3 DNA is TGTGCCAGCAGCTTCATAGGTCGTAATTCACCCCTCCACTTT.

V is TRBV6-5 and J is TRBJ2-1, with D possibly being TRBD2 (5 bases). V was shortened by 4 bases and J by 5 bases, with 12 bases between the two germline ends. The CDR3 contains 14 residues. Germline V CDR1 and CDR2: MNHEY, SVGAGI. This chain's CDR3 is CASSSTVGNNEQFF. The CDR3 DNA sequence: TGTGCCAGCAGTTCCACGGTCGGGAACAATGAGCAGTTCTTC.

The chain joins TRBV19 to TRBJ1-5; unclear D gene. This CDR3 spans 13 amino acids. Between the trimmed V and J ends, which lost 5 bases and 6 bases, there was a span of 11 bases. Germline CDR1 reads LNHDA; CDR2 reads SQIVND (reference sequence). The CDR3, as DNA: TGTGCCAGTAGTTATGATATCCGTCAGCCCCAGCATTTT. This translates into CASSYDIRQPQHF.

The chain joins TRBV28 to TRBJ2-7; TRBD2 matches at 9 bases. CDR3 length: 14 amino acids. J lost 7 bases, V lost 2 bases, and 6 bases had no gene match. CDR1 and CDR2 from the germline V gene are MDHEN and SYDVKM. The CDR3 sequence: CASSLMLAGPEQYF. DNA for the CDR3: TGTGCCAGCAGTTTAATGCTAGCGGGACCTGAGCAGTACTTC.

This sequence joins TRBV7-3 and TRBJ2-2; 8 bases are a match to TRBD2. Trimming took 2 bases from V and 0 from J; bases not matched to a gene: 2. CDR3 length: 16 residues. The germline gives CDR1 SGHTA, CDR2 FQGTGA. The CDR3 is CASSLEAGANTGELFF. The CDR3 DNA reads TGTGCCAGCAGCTTAGAAGCGGGGGCGAACACCGGGGAGCTGTTTTTT.

This sequence joins TRBV5-1 and TRBJ2-7; TRBD1 aligns across 10 bases. The germline gives CDR1 SGHRS, CDR2 YFSETQ. V shed 3 bases, J shed 2 bases, and the junction held 8 bases outside the gene matches. The CDR3 sequence is 16 residues long. The CDR3 spells CASSWGQGMLTYEQYF. The DNA of the CDR3 is TGCGCCAGCAGCTGGGGACAGGGGATGTTGACCTACGAGCAGTACTTC.

On this clone itself: It is unclear where the CDR3 begins or ends on the DNA, so no DNA is shown, and the CDR3 is as TCRdb lists it. Here the CDR3 reads CASSKVASGSSYEQYF. The chain recombines TRBV21-1 with TRBJ2-7; no check of the table's D call, TRBD2, against the DNA was made. TRBV21-1 is labeled a pseudogene. The CDR3 comprises 16 residues, both ends counted.

The CDR3 coding sequence is TGTGCCAGCAGCTTAGGGCCGGGACAGGGCGATCTCGAGCAGTACTTC. This translates into CASSLGPGQGDLEQYF. The chain is built from TRBV7-6 and TRBJ2-7; 9 bases are a match to TRBD1. CDR1 SGHVS and CDR2 FNYEAQ come from the germline V gene. The CDR3 is 16 residues long. Trimming at V came to 1 base and at J to 6 bases, leaving 10 bases not matched to a gene.

The rearrangement links TRBV6-5 to TRBJ2-1; no reliable D call. The V end was cut by 6 bases, the J end by 8 bases, with 11 bases between. Germline values: CDR1 MNHEY, CDR2 SVGAGI. This CDR3 comprises 12 residues. The CDR3 DNA sequence: TGTGCCAGCAGAAGGACCGAAGATGAGCAGTTCTTC. It is translated as CASRRTEDEQFF.

This chain connects TRBV27 to TRBJ1-2; 7 bases match TRBD1. Germline CDR1 MNHEY, CDR2 SMNVEV (reference sequence). The V and J ends lost 3 bases and 3 bases, in that order; junction bases with no gene match: 13. The CDR3 runs 17 residues. The CDR3 sequence is CASSFGGGANLDYGYTF. The DNA of the CDR3 is TGTGCCAGCAGTTTTGGAGGGGGCGCGAATCTGGACTATGGCTACACCTTC.

The chain recombines TRBV4-1 with TRBJ1-1, with a weak D call TRBD1 (6 bases). The length of the CDR3 is 14 residues. The V gene lost 1 base and the J gene lost 10 bases, with 16 bases spanning the gap. Germline CDR1 and CDR2: MGHRA and YSYEKL. The CDR3 DNA is TGCGCCAGCAGCCAAGTATGGGGGCGCGGGGGAGCTTTCTTT. Encoded protein: CASSQVWGRGGAFF.

This clone showed up just a few times. The V and J genes are TRBV19 and TRBJ1-2; no definite D call. This CDR3 spans 12 amino acids. Trimming cost V 1 base and J 8 bases, with 8 bases left between them. In germline, CDR1 is LNHDA, CDR2 SQIVND (reference sequence). The CDR3 is CASSIGEGGYTF. The CDR3 coding sequence is TGTGCCAGTAGTATAGGGGAAGGCGGCTACACCTTC.

The V and J genes are TRBV4-1 and TRBJ2-5; TRBD2 matches at 8 bases. This CDR3 has 14 residues. From germline, CDR1 is MGHRA and CDR2 YSYEKL. V dropped 3 bases and J dropped 3; count of bases not matched to a gene: 3. CDR3 nucleotide sequence: TGCGCCAGCAGCCACAAACTAGCGGAAGAGACCCAGTACTTC. This codes for CASSHKLAEETQYF.

The chain links TRBV29-1 to TRBJ1-2, with no clear D. The CDR3 has 8 amino acids. V was pared by 5 bases and J by 10 bases, with 5 bases between. Germline values: CDR1 SQVTM, CDR2 ANQGSEA. CDR3 nucleotides: TGCAGCGTTCCGGACTACACCTTC. It specifies CSVPDYTF.

The rearrangement joins TRBV27 to TRBJ2-7; 7 nucleotides agree with TRBD1. The CDR3 loop spans 14 amino acids. CDR1 is MNHEY and CDR2 is SMNVEV in the germline V gene (reference sequence). The V segment lost 3 bases and the J segment 4 bases; nucleotides outside the gene matches: 6. CDR3 coding DNA: TGTGCCAGCAGTTTTCAGGGGGACGGTTACGAGCAGTACTTC. Translating it yields CASSFQGDGYEQYF.